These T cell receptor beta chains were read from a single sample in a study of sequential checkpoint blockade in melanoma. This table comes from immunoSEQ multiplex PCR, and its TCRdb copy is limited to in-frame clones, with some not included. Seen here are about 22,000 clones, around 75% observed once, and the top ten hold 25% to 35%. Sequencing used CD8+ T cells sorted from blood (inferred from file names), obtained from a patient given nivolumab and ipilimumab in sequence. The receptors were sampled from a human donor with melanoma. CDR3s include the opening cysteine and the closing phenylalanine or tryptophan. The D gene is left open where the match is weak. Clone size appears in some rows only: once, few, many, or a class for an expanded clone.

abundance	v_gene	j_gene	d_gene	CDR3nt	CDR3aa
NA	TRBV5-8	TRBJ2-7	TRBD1	TGTGCCAGCAGCTTACAGGGGGCGCAGGAGCAGTACTTC	CASSLQGAQEQYF
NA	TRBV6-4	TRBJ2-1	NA	TGTGCCAGCACCGCCAGGCCGGGGAAGAATGAGCAGTTCTTC	CASTARPGKNEQFF
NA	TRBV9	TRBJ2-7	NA	TGTGCCAGCAGCGAGGGGGACGGGGATTTCGAGCAGTACTTC	CASSEGDGDFEQYF
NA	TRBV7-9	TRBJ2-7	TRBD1	TGTGCCAGCAGCATCGTAGACAGGGACCACGAGCAGTACTTC	CASSIVDRDHEQYF
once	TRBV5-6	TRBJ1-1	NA	TGTGCCAGCAGCAGACAAGCAGGGTTGAACACTGAAGCCTCCTTT	CASSRQAGLNTEASF
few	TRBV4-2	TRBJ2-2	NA	TGTGCCAGCAGCCTACTACAAGGCGACACCGGGGAGCTGTTTTTT	CASSLLQGDTGELFF
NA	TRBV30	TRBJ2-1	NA	TGTGCCTGGAGTGTACTTGGGGGCGGGGAGCAGTTCTTC	CAWSVLGGGEQFF
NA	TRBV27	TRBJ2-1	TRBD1	TGTGCCACCAAGGACAGGGGTGGCCACAATGAGCAGTTCTTC	CATKDRGGHNEQFF
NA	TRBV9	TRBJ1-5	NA	TGTGTGAGGGGGACGATCAACAATCAGCCCCAGCATTTT	CVRGTINNQPQHF
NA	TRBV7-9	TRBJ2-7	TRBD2	TGTGCCAGCAGCCACAGACTAGCGTCATCCTACGAGCAGTACTTC	CASSHRLASSYEQYF
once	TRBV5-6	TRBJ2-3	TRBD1	TGTGCCGGGGGGACAGGGTCAGATACGCAGTATTTT	CAGGTGSDTQYF
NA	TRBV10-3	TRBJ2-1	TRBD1	TGTGCCATCACCGGGACAGACAATGAGCAGTTCTTC	CAITGTDNEQFF
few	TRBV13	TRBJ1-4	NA	TGTGCCAGCAGCGGCGGAGTTAAGAATGAAAAACTGTTTTTT	CASSGGVKNEKLFF
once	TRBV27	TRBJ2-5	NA	TGTGCCAGCAGTTTATTTAACCACCCGGGGGAGACCCAGTACTTC	CASSLFNHPGETQYF
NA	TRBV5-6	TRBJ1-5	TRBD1	TGTGCCAGCAGCTATGGGACAGCACCCAATCAGCCCCAGCATTTT	CASSYGTAPNQPQHF
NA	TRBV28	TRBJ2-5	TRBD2	TGTGCCAGCAGTTTCCGGGACTATGGAGAGACCCAGTACTTC	CASSFRDYGETQYF
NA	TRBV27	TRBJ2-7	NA	TGTGCCAGCAGTGTGGGCCTACCTCCCTACGAGCAGTACTTC	CASSVGLPPYEQYF
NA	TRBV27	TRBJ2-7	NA	TGTGCCAGCAGTTTACGGGGACACGCCTACGAGCAGTACTTC	CASSLRGHAYEQYF
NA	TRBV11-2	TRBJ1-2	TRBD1	TGTGCCAGCAGCTTGGGGCCGGGACAGGGGGTACATCATGGCTACACCTTC	CASSLGPGQGVHHGYTF
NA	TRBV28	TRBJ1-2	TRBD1	TGTGCCAGCGCCATACAGGGGGCGCTGAACTATGGCTACACCTTC	CASAIQGALNYGYTF
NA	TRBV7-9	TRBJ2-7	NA	TGTGCCAGCAGCGGGCGACACGGACTCGGAGCCTACGAGCAGTACTTC	CASSGRHGLGAYEQYF
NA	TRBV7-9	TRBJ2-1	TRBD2	TGTGCCAGCACCCACGGAACTAGCGGGATGTATGAGCAGTTCTTC	CASTHGTSGMYEQFF
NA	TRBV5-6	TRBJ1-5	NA	TGTGCCAGCAGCCAGGCGGCAGGGGACTACAATCAGCCCCAGCATTTT	CASSQAAGDYNQPQHF
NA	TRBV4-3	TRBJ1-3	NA	TGCGCCAGCAGCCAAGAAAGGAGCGGAGGCTCTGGAAACACCATATATTTT	CASSQERSGGSGNTIYF
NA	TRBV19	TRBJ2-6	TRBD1	TGTGCCAGTAGCCCTAGGGGGCCTGGGGCCAACGTCCTGACTTTC	CASSPRGPGANVLTF
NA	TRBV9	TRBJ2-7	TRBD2	TGTGCCAGCAGCGTAGATTCTAGCGGGGGGGCCACCGAGCAGTACTTC	CASSVDSSGGATEQYF
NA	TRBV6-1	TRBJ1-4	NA	TGTGCCAGCAGCCCCCCTGCAACTAATGAAAAACTGTTTTTT	CASSPPATNEKLFF
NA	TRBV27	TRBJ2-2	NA	TGTGCCAGCAGTTTAGGAGGGTCGCGGGGGGAGCTGTTTTTT	CASSLGGSRGELFF
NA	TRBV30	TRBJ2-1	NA	TGTGCCTGGAGCGTGCGGGGGCTAGCGGCCTACAATGAGCAGTTCTTC	CAWSVRGLAAYNEQFF
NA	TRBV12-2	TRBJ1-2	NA	TGTGCAAGTCGCTTAGAGGGACAGGGTGTGGTATTGGATGGCTACACCTTC	CASRLEGQGVVLDGYTF
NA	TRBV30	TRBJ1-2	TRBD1	TGTGCCTGGAGGTTGGGACAGGGGGCACCCTATGGCTACACCTTC	CAWRLGQGAPYGYTF
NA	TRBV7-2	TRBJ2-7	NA	TGTGCCAGCAGCTTAGGACAGCGCCACGAGCAGTACTTC	CASSLGQRHEQYF
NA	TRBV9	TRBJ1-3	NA	TGTGCCAGCAGCGTAGACGCGGGGAGGGGAAACACCATATATTTT	CASSVDAGRGNTIYF
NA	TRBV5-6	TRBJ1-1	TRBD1	TGTGCCAGCAGCTCGACAGGGCCGGGGGACACTGAAGCTTTCTTT	CASSSTGPGDTEAFF
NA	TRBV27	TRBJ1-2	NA	TGTGCCAGCAGTTCCTTGGACAGCCGGGCATGGTATGGCTACACCTTC	CASSSLDSRAWYGYTF
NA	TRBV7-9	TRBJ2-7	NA	TGTGCCAGCAGCCGACAGGATTCCTACGAGCAGTACTTC	CASSRQDSYEQYF
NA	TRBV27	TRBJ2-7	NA	TGTGCCAGCAGTTTATTAGGCAGGTCCTACGAGCAGTACTTC	CASSLLGRSYEQYF
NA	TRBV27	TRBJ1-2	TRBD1	TGTGCCAGCTCCCATCAGGGGGACTATGGCTACACCTTC	CASSHQGDYGYTF
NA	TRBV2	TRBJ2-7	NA	TGTGCCAGCAGGCCAATCCTATCCGAGCAGTACTTC	CASRPILSEQYF
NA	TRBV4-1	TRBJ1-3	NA	TGCGCCAGCAGCCAAGTGGGAGGGGCTGGAAACACCATATATTTT	CASSQVGGAGNTIYF